One sample yielded the 4 T cell receptor beta chains listed below, sequenced in a study of radiation and T cells in renal cell carcinoma. Assay: immunoSEQ multiplex PCR; the TCRdb copy retains only in-frame clones and omits some. The data hold approximately 150,000 clones, with around 89% observed a single time. Time point meaning: baseline pretreatment blood. Treatment defined: 15 Gy SBRT to primary tumor, nephrectomy 4 weeks later. The sequencing here drew on blood, taken from a patient whose treatment included radiotherapy and nephrectomy. These receptors were taken from a woman aged 65 to 85 with renal cell carcinoma.

The rearrangement uses TRBV28 and TRBJ1-5, with TRBD1 as a possible D gene (5 bases). V shed 6 bases and J shed 5 bases, with 14 bases lying between them. Germline CDR1 reads MDHEN; CDR2 reads SYDVKM. This CDR3 is 14 amino acids long. The CDR3 bases are TGTGCCAGCAGCTGGGGCCAACTCCATCAGCCCCAGCATTTT. Residues: CASSWGQLHQPQHF.

The chain has TRBV19 and TRBJ1-5; no clear D. The CDR3 is 16 residues long. CDR1 LNHDA and CDR2 SQIVND come from the germline V gene (reference sequence). Trimming removed 5 bases from V and 7 bases from J, with 21 bases in between. The chain's CDR3 is CASSVRTGMLKQPQHF. As DNA, the CDR3 is TGTGCCAGTAGTGTTCGAACGGGGATGTTAAAGCAGCCCCAGCATTTT.

J is TRBJ1-2 and V is TRBV6-5; D is unclear. Deletions cut 2 bases from V and 8 bases from J, with 12 bases between. Germline CDR1 and CDR2: MNHEY and SVGAGI. The CDR3 runs to 13 residues. The CDR3 spells CASSYDADLGYTF. CDR3 DNA: TGTGCCAGCAGTTACGATGCCGACCTAGGCTACACCTTC.

The chain has TRBV28 and TRBJ1-1; 8 nucleotides agree with TRBD1. CDR1 is MDHEN and CDR2 is SYDVKM in the germline V gene. This CDR3 region has 14 residues. The V gene end was trimmed by 1 base and the J gene end by 7 bases; junction bases not matched to a gene: 5. The CDR3 is CASSLFRGRSEAFF. The CDR3, as DNA: TGTGCCAGCAGTTTATTCAGGGGGCGCAGTGAAGCTTTCTTT.